A single sample gave rise to the 5 T cell receptor beta chains below, sequenced in a study of T cells expressing NK-cell markers. Each CDR3 protein gets one entry in TCRdb, which reprocessed the 5' RACE reads and gives no DNA. This repertoire includes just under 150,000 distinct CDR3 sequences. The specimen sequenced was blood T cells: a sorted CD56 or NKG2C T cell subset, CD4+ or CD8+ T cells, or bulk PBMC T cells (not recorded which). The source of these receptors is a man younger than 30 in good health.

The chain joins TRBV11-2 to TRBJ1-6; TCRdb's D call of TRBD1 is untestable without DNA. CDR3 length equals 13 residues. The V gene's germline CDR1 is SGHAT and CDR2 FQNNGV. This CDR3 is CASSLVEGQTPHF.

V gene TRBV12-3 or TRBV12-4 combines with J gene TRBJ2-5; with no DNA, the TCRdb D assignment of TRBD1 cannot be verified. The CDR3 sequence is 14 residues long. Here the CDR3 reads CASSLEGVSQTQYF.

The chain recombines TRBV4-3 with TRBJ2-7; TCRdb's D gene call, TRBD1, goes unchecked for lack of DNA. Germline-derived CDR1 and CDR2 are LGHNA and YSLEER. The CDR3 is 14 residues long. The chain's CDR3 is CASSQARQGYEQYF.

This chain connects TRBV9 to TRBJ2-2; as DNA is missing, the TRBD1 call by TCRdb cannot be tested. The CDR3 consists of 16 residues. Germline CDR1 SGDLS, CDR2 YYNGEE. This chain's CDR3 is CASRRQGLGVAGELFF.

V usage is TRBV5-1 and J usage is TRBJ2-1; there is no DNA to check the TCRdb D call of TRBD2. Per the germline V gene, CDR1 is SGHRS and CDR2 is YFSETQ. The CDR3 spans 13 residues. CDR3: CASSWTRVNEQFF. Combining the CDR3 with reference TRBV5-1 and TRBJ2-1 gives the whole variable domain KAGVTQTPRYLIKTRGQQVTLSCSPISGHRSVSWYQQTPGQGLQFLFEYFSETQRNKGNFPGRFSGRQFSNSRSEMNVSTLELGDSALYLCASSWTRVNEQFFGPGTRLTVL.